This T cell receptor (beta chain) was identified in a study of T-cell memory formation after mild COVID-19 (dated by TCRdb to the early 2020s). About the investigation overall: TCR sequence clusters from the two donors were largely donor specific. In two donors, T-cell clones that expanded and contracted after mild COVID-19 were tracked by sequencing TCRalpha and TCRbeta repertoires over time. The cohort was made up of two young adult volunteers, one female and one male, who were previously healthy. The paper's findings and limits, for the study overall: Some responding clones were detected in pre-infection memory, which suggested that pre-existing cross-reactive memory T cells had joined the SARS-CoV-2 response. The study covered only a couple of mild cases, and larger cohorts including severe cases with pre-infection samples were considered necessary. Whether the second-wave clones peaking on day 37 were SARS-CoV-2 specific was not confirmed. Contracting CD4+ clones turned up mainly in the CM and EM memory subsets, whereas EMRA was where CD8+ clones were enriched. From day 15 to 85, contracting clones showed balanced CD4/CD8 phenotypes, whereas a second wave of clones that expanded from day 15 to 37 leaned towards CD4+.

The run used an Illumina NovaSeq 6000. Using 5'RACE with constant-segment primers, TCRalpha and TCRbeta cDNA libraries were constructed, with sample barcodes and unique molecular identifiers added in the process. Trizol reagent was used to extract RNA from every sample. The libraries were amplified in two PCR steps, and the second step added a second sample barcode and Illumina TruSeq adapters. Libraries were sequenced on an Illumina NovaSeq with 2 x 150 bp paired-end reads. In the original analysis: With migec v1.2.7, reads were demultiplexed and then collapsed into UMI-guided consensus sequences. With mixcr v2.1.11, UMI consensuses were aligned to TRA and TRB V and J templates and assembled into clonotypes. A clonotype was counted as expanded or contracted only when both edgeR and NoisET called the clonotype significant, with the noise models trained on biological replicates. For edgeR calls, a false discovery rate-adjusted p below 0.01 and a log2 fold-change threshold of 1 were applied. As an exploratory analysis of dynamics, PCA with hierarchical clustering was applied to max-normalized trajectories of the 1000 most abundant clonotypes. Each responding clone was given a CD4 or CD8 phenotype based on the CD4+ and CD8+ repertoires, which had been sequenced separately. The raw public data were reprocessed by TCRdb itself: fastp quality trimming at Q25, MiXCR clonotype calling, in-frame beta chains only. Every entry covers one CDR3 protein and lists the most common genes and DNA from its rows. The V and J calls, along with clone size, are taken from TCRdb and not from the paper's own processing. In this sample the table shows 300,000 to 350,000 distinct CDR3 sequences, approximately 15% of which occur a single time. Of the sample, about 20% falls within the top ten clones.

Ficoll-Paque density gradient centrifugation was the method used to isolate PBMCs. The CDR3 goes from the cysteine to the phenylalanine over 17 residues. Kept here is only the CDR3 DNA, which spans 51 bases and is read in frame from base 1. Per the germline V gene, KGHSH is the CDR1 and LQKENI is the CDR2. V is cut by 5 bases and J by 2 bases, and the space between the germline ends is 20 bases. This clonotype was seen a few times. Its antigen specificity is not known. Qualities for individual bases were not recorded, and no much larger clone is one base off. The sequence was obtained from a man aged 18 to 30 who had mild COVID-19 (a few samples of this study predate the infection). The sample titles of this study are shuffled in the database, so cell type and time point are left out; the donor was told from shared clones. The specimen sequenced was PBMCs or a T cell subset sorted from them (not recorded which). The chain uses TRBV18 and TRBJ2-3; the D gene is perhaps TRBD2, from 6 matching bases. DNA sequence: TGTGCCAGCTCAGAAGGCGGGGATTTAGCCCCCACAGATACGCAGTATTTT. Its coded protein is CASSEGGDLAPTDTQYF. Joined to the reference TRBV18 and TRBJ2-3 proteins, this CDR3 gives the full variable domain: NAGVMQNPRHLVRRRGQEARLRCSPMKGHSHVYWYRQLPEEGLKFMVYLQKENIIDESGMPKERFSAEFPKEGPSILRIQQVVRGDSAAYFCASSEGGDLAPTDTQYFGPGTRLTVL.